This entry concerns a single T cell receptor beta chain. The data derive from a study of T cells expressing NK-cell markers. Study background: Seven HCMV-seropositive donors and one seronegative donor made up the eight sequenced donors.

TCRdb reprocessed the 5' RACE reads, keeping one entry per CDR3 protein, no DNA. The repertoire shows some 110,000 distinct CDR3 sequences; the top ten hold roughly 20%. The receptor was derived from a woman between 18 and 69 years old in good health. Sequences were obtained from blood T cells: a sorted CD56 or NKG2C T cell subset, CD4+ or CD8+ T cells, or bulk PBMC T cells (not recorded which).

The CDR3: CSARGLATDTQYF. This chain uses TRBV20-1 with TRBJ2-3. CDR3 size: 13 residues. The germline CDR1 and CDR2 sequences are DFQATT and SNEGSKA (reference sequence).